The clone carrying this T cell receptor (beta chain) was seen ten or more times. Antigen specificity is unknown. The cDNA was generated through 5'RACE incorporating 10-nucleotide random UMIs. A single record per CDR3 protein comes from TCRdb applying MiXCR to the 5' RACE reads. The top ten clones hold approximately 13% of a sample with some 60,000 distinct CDR3 sequences, 8.5% to 10% of them seen once. Trimming removed 2 bases from V and 7 bases from J, with 15 bases in between. The CDR3 totals 15 residues. Stated time point: longitudinal time-point 2. Libraries used 2 million unsorted PBMCs kept frozen in RNAlater. These data belong to a study of neurological immune-mediated disorders. Overall study results and limits: Across subjects, expanded clones had no CDR3 amino acid sequences in common, pointing to private repertoires in all groups.

Sequencing was carried out using PBMCs. This TCR was sampled from a man younger than 40 in good health. This chain links TRBV12-3 or TRBV12-4 with TRBJ2-1; no firm D call. The CDR3 DNA is TGTGCCAGCAGTTTAACGGCGGCCCTAGAGAATGAGCAGTTCTTC. It specifies CASSLTAALENEQFF.